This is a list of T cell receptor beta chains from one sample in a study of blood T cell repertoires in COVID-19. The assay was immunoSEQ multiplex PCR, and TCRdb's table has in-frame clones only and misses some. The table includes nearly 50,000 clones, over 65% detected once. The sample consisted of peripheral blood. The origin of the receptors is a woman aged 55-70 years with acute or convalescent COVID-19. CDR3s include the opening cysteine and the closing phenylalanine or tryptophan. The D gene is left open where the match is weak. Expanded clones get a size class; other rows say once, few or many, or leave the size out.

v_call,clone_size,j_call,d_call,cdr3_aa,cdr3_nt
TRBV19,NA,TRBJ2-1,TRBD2,CASSWAGGRRIGSYNEQFF,TGTGCCAGTAGTTGGGCGGGGGGGCGGCGGATAGGCTCCTACAATGAGCAGTTCTTC
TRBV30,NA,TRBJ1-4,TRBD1,CAWRQGATNEKLFF,TGTGCCTGGAGGCAGGGGGCAACTAATGAAAAACTGTTTTTT
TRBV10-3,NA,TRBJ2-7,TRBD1,CAISDLEDRLISYEQYF,TGTGCCATCAGTGACCTAGAGGACAGGTTAATTTCCTACGAGCAGTACTTC
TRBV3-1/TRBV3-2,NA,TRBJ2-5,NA,CASSQDAGAWETQYF,TGTGCCAGCAGCCAAGATGCGGGGGCCTGGGAGACCCAGTACTTC
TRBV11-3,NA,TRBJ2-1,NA,CASSPGGVASYNEQFF,TGTGCCAGCAGTCCCGGCGGGGTCGCCTCCTACAATGAGCAGTTCTTC
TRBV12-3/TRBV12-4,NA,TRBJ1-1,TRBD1,CASRGQGNTEAFF,TGTGCCAGCAGAGGACAGGGGAACACTGAAGCTTTCTTT
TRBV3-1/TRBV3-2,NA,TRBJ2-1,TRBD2,CASSRERGLAGYNEQFF,TGTGCCAGCAGCCGAGAAAGGGGACTAGCGGGTTACAATGAGCAGTTCTTC
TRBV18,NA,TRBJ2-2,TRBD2,CASSPEAGVSGELFF,TGTGCCAGCTCACCAGAAGCGGGAGTGAGCGGGGAGCTGTTTTTT
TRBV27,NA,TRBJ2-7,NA,CASSSEPVFEQYF,TGTGCCAGCAGTTCGGAGCCCGTTTTCGAGCAGTACTTC
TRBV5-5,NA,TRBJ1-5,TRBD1,CASSLGQGVGNQPQHF,TGTGCCAGCAGCTTGGGTCAGGGGGTTGGCAATCAGCCCCAGCATTTT
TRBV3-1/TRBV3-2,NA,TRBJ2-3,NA,CASSQERTLFGAPGTDTQYF,TGTGCCAGCAGCCAAGAGAGGACCTTGTTTGGGGCTCCAGGCACAGATACGCAGTATTTT
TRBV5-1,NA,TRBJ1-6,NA,CASSLDSYSPLHF,TGCGCCAGCAGCTTGGACTCCTATTCACCCCTCCACTTT
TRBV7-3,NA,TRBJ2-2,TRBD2,CASSSIRGAGELFF,TGTGCCAGCAGCTCCATCCGGGGGGCCGGGGAGCTGTTTTTT
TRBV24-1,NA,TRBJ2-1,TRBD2,CATSDSASGVGNEQFF,TGTGCCACCAGTGACTCCGCTAGCGGGGTGGGGAATGAGCAGTTCTTC
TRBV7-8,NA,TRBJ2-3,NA,CASSPKRNTDTQYF,TGTGCCAGCAGCCCAAAGCGGAACACAGATACGCAGTATTTT
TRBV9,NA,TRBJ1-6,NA,CASSVRQSDNSPLHF,TGTGCCAGCAGCGTACGACAGTCAGATAATTCACCCCTCCACTTT
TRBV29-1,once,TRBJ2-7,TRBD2,CSAGLAVEQYF,TGCAGCGCGGGACTAGCGGTGGAGCAGTACTTC
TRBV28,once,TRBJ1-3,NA,CASRGQTLSGNTIYF,TGTGCCAGCAGGGGGCAGACTCTCTCTGGAAACACCATATATTTT
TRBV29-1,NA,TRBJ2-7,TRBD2,CSVSTSGRTDEQYF,TGCAGCGTTTCGACTAGCGGGAGGACCGACGAGCAGTACTTC
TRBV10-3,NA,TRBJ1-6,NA,CAISDPRQDNSNNSPLHF,TGTGCCATCAGTGACCCTCGCCAAGACAATTCTAATAATTCACCCCTCCACTTT
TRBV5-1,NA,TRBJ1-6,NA,CASSLESERSYNSPLHF,TGCGCCAGCAGCTTGGAATCAGAGAGGTCCTATAATTCACCCCTCCACTTT
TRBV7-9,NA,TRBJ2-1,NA,CASSPGGREIPVDEQFF,TGTGCCAGCAGCCCCGGGGGGCGGGAGATCCCCGTCGATGAGCAGTTCTTC
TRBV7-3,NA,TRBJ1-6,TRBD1,CASSLRTGAFGDSPLHF,TGTGCCAGCAGCTTACGGACAGGGGCTTTCGGCGATTCACCCCTCCACTTT
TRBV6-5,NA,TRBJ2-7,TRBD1,CASSSAGQVLNEQYF,TGTGCCAGCAGCTCCGCGGGACAGGTACTAAACGAGCAGTACTTC
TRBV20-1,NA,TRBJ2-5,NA,CSATQVETQYF,TGCAGTGCTACTCAGGTAGAGACCCAGTACTTC
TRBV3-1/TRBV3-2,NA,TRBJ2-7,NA,CASSQDRGSYEQYF,TGTGCCAGCAGCCAAGATCGGGGCTCCTACGAGCAGTACTTC
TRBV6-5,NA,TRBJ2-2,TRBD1,CASSYGQARTGELFF,TGTGCCAGCAGTTACGGACAGGCGAGGACCGGGGAGCTGTTTTTT
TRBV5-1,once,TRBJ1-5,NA,CASSLNGVLNQPQHF,TGCGCCAGCAGCTTGAACGGGGTCCTCAATCAGCCCCAGCATTTT
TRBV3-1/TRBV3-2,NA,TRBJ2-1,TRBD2,CASSQDMSGRDNEQFF,TGTGCCAGCAGCCAAGATATGAGCGGGAGGGACAATGAGCAGTTCTTC
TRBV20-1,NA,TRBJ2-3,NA,CSASQGGRGTDTQYF,TGCAGTGCTAGTCAGGGGGGCAGAGGCACAGATACGCAGTATTTT
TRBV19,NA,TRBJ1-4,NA,CASSHFSGATNEKLFF,TGTGCCAGTAGTCATTTCAGCGGCGCAACTAATGAAAAACTGTTTTTT
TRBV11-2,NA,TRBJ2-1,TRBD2,CASSLLAGGPFGHEQFF,TGTGCCAGCAGCTTACTAGCGGGGGGGCCATTCGGCCATGAGCAGTTCTTC
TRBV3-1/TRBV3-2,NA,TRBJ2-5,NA,CASSPNSGQETQYF,TGTGCCAGCAGCCCTAATAGCGGCCAAGAGACCCAGTACTTC
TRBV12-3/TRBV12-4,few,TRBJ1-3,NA,CASSRGLGNTIYF,TGTGCCAGCAGTAGGGGACTTGGAAACACCATATATTTT
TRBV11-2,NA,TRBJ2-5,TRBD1,CASSLGGQGSETQYF,TGTGCCAGCAGCTTAGGTGGACAGGGATCGGAGACCCAGTACTTC
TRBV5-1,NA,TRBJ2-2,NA,CASSSGDIAGELFF,TGCGCCAGCAGCTCAGGGGACATAGCCGGGGAGCTGTTTTTT
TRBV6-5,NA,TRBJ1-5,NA,CASSPREGGNQPQHF,TGTGCCAGCAGTCCCCGGGAGGGGGGCAATCAGCCCCAGCATTTT
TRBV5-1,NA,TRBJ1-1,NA,CASSLGRLMNTEAFF,TGCGCCAGCAGCTTGGGGCGGCTCATGAACACTGAAGCTTTCTTT
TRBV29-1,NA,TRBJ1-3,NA,CSVEKGNSGNTIYF,TGCAGCGTTGAAAAGGGGAACTCTGGAAACACCATATATTTT
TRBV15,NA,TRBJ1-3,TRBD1,CATSLDRVSGNTIYF,TGTGCCACCAGCTTGGACAGGGTCTCTGGAAACACCATATATTTT
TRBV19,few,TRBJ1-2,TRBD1,CASRPSGTGDFGYTF,TGTGCCAGTAGACCTTCCGGGACAGGGGACTTTGGCTACACCTTC
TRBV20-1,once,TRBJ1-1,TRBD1,CSASATGALTAFF,TGCAGTGCTAGTGCAACAGGGGCCCTGACGGCTTTCTTT
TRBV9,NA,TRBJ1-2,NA,CASSVGQFSNYGYTF,TGTGCCAGCAGCGTCGGACAGTTTAGTAACTATGGCTACACCTTC